This T cell receptor (beta chain) was retrieved from a study of shared clonotypes between healthy human individuals. The CDR3 has 13 amino acids. Germline lookup yields CDR1 SGHDT and CDR2 YYEEEE. Germline trimming cut 3 bases from V and 12 bases from J; bases unmatched to any gene: 10. Each cell subset's genomic DNA was divided evenly among several immunoSEQ plates. Data came from immunoSEQ multiplex PCR; TCRdb stores just in-frame clones and leaves some out. The repertoire holds around 1.9 million clones, with around 95% as singletons. Terminally differentiated effector memory CD45RA+ cells were excluded by CCR7 positive selection of CD45RO-negative cells.

Sequencing used naive CD8+ T cells from PBMCs. This chain joins TRBV5-6 and TRBJ2-7; TRBD2 aligns across 9 bases. The sequence came from a man younger than 30 in good health. Some clones in this sample may be carry-over from other donors' samples. The CDR3 here is CASSSGAGGPLYF. For the CDR3, the DNA is TGTGCCAGCAGCTCAGGGGCGGGAGGGCCTCTGTACTTC.